This record covers a single TCR beta chain. This receptor's antigen is unknown. No much larger clone exists at a distance of one base, and base qualities are not known. In total, over 600 healthy bone marrow donors made up the cohort. At the time of sampling, every cohort member was nominally healthy, though immune exposures that went unrecorded were likely present. The donor tested CMV seronegative and was one of the 352 seronegative cohort members. A peripheral blood sample was collected from each donor, and TCR beta sequencing was performed on peripheral blood mononuclear cells. The Qiagen DNeasy Blood Extraction Kit was used to extract genomic DNA from the blood cell samples. Library preparation used the immunoSEQ multiplex PCR assay. The multiplex PCR relied on a mix of 60 forward primers for TCR Vbeta segments and 13 reverse primers for TCR Jbeta segments. Amplification of the CDR3 region of rearranged TCR beta genes was performed with a multiplex PCR assay on genomic DNA. On the Illumina HiSeq System, the amplified TCR beta libraries were sequenced as 87-base-pair reads. Regarding the original processing steps: A later analysis counted about 76 million unique TCR beta chains across the 650 to 800 repertoires, and around 9.9 million of these chains were shared by at least two donors. Raw reads were error-corrected and collapsed into unique sequences with a nearest-neighbor algorithm that merged closely related sequences to remove PCR and sequencing errors. V, D and J gene segments were assigned by aligning CDR3 sequences to IMGT reference sequences. For a sequence to be retained, a match of at least six nucleotides was required to both a V gene segment and a J gene segment. Rearrangements were classified as productive when the CDR3 lacked stop codons and remained in frame with V and J, and all other rearrangements were classified as non-productive. CDR3 was defined according to IMGT convention as the region running from the second conserved V-encoded cysteine to the conserved J-encoded phenylalanine. The earlier analysis of more than 450 of the donors excluded sequences that lacked an unambiguous match to a single V gene segment. An earlier analysis of just under 600 of the donors called V segments functional above 56.7% productive rearrangements and segregating when the between-donor standard deviation exceeded 5%. A statistical classification framework was built to diagnose cytomegalovirus status from the catalog of TCR beta chain sequences. In a later analysis, TCR nucleotide sequences were compared against IMGT/GENE-DB human TR gene sequences so that V and J genes could be assigned. Using the TCRdist pipeline, a later analysis assigned CDR3 sequences along with most-parsimonious VDJ recombination scenarios. In a later analysis, every TCR beta chain was defined by the combination of its CDR3 amino acid sequence and its V-gene family, and reads without a unique V-gene family were dropped. To address suspected cross-contamination and a sequencing artifact, a later analysis removed several hundred highly shared, low-generation-probability nucleotide sequences. For each public chain, a later analysis derived a clonal expansion index from normalized ranks of inferred template counts within each repertoire. A later analysis computed generation probabilities with a VDJ recombination model fitted to out-of-frame rearrangements, and checked the results against IGoR. Hypergeometric tests were used in a later analysis to score TCR-TCR, TCR-HLA and TCR-CMV co-occurrence, with a repertoire-size bias correction applied to the TCR pairs. A later analysis estimated false discovery rates by permuting HLA or CMV assignments 20 times. In a later analysis, co-occurring TCRs were grouped using DBSCAN, and TCRdist sequence similarity was added for clustering within HLA-allele-positive subsets. Repertoires with fewer than 30,000 or more than 120,000 public chains were left out of co-occurrence clustering, as were several repertoires with anomalous nucleotide sharing. The table was pulled from immuneACCESS by TCRdb, which kept in-frame rearrangements only. Such tables lose some clones; where checked, under half of the loss comes from unresolved V genes, and the rest has no known cause. V and J calls and clone size are as listed in that table; D and trimming were resolved from the DNA. Within this sample are about 30,000 clones, with around nine tenths of them counted one time only. 2.7% of the sample comes from the top ten.

This specimen belongs to a study of cytomegalovirus exposure and HLA in healthy donors (dated by TCRdb to the late 2010s). The study in broad terms: An earlier analysis of approximately 640 of the donors reported approximately 270 Gb of sequence data and roughly 110 million unique TCR beta sequences from about 179 million T cells. About 280 gigabases of sequencing data and around 88 million unique TCR sequences made up an early release that covered fewer than 650 HLA-typed donors. Of the approximately 400 genotyped donors, 81% were placed in the genetic ancestry cluster associated with self-reported Caucasian donors. The study was designed to test whether signatures of past pathogen exposure could be identified by cataloging public T cell receptors. Using immunosequencing, the study profiled T cell repertoires from some 670 subjects and related those repertoires to cytomegalovirus serostatus. Along with the approximately 670-subject first cohort, a separate validation cohort of over a hundred different subjects was used. High-throughput TCR immunosequencing, statistical association of individual TCRs with disease status, and machine learning were combined to predict cytomegalovirus infection status. A later analysis re-examined previously published TCR beta repertoires from about 670 donors and added high-resolution HLA genotyping to investigate patterns of TCR occurrence. Rather than drawing on any new phenotypic data, the later analysis identified candidate immune exposures from TCR beta sequences and the way those sequences occurred across donors. An earlier analysis of some 500 of the donors used high-throughput TCR beta sequencing to judge whether each TCR beta V gene segment behaved as functional or pseudogenic. Donor age, sex, ethnicity and CMV serostatus were collected together with the repertoire data. Genome-wide SNP genotypes for about three fifths of the roughly 700 donors were used in a later genetic analysis, which treated that subset as a discovery cohort. Every discovery cohort repertoire had been produced on one sequencing platform. HLA typing included class I and class II loci at four-digit resolution. The number of donors typed differed by locus, with about 620-630 for A, B, C, DRB1 and DQB1, roughly 520 for DQA1, about 610 for DPA1, and some 440 for DPB1. Roughly 5 DR-DQ haplotypes were treated as single units for association and clustering because of strong linkage in the cohort. Among some 410 genotyped donors of the cohort, an average of about 240,000 unique TCR beta nucleotide sequences was sequenced per donor, of which about 18% were non-productive. What the authors observed across the whole study: A later analysis associated about 18,000 TCR beta sequences with specific HLA alleles at a false discovery rate of 0.05. It was suggested by the authors that the approach could potentially be generalized to other disease states and immunological phenotypes. A cluster of highly shared sequence variants was judged likely to represent a technical artifact of the sequencing pipeline. Compared with equally common non-associated chains, HLA-associated TCR beta chains in a later analysis were more clonally expanded and had lower generation probabilities. Across donors, most TCR sequences were observed very rarely, whereas some public TCRs were present in many individuals. A later analysis found that most CMV-associated TCR beta chains appeared HLA-restricted, with HLA associations seemingly driven largely by CMV exposure. In a later genetic analysis, fewer N-insertions in productive TCRs were reported among donors in an Asian-associated ancestry cluster than the roughly 700-donor mean. V-gene and J-gene trimming of TCR beta chains was associated with a missense DCLRE1C variant in a later genetic analysis, and the association was replicated in an independent cohort. Because some donors lacked HLA typing at each locus, the association tests relied only on the typed subset. Cytomegalovirus status was reported to be diagnosed by the classifier with high specificity and sensitivity in both the original and validation cohorts. In a later analysis, the rate of TCR association differed among HLA loci, with DRB1 alleles having the most associated TCRs and HLA-C alleles having the fewest. A later analysis reported that several top co-occurrence clusters appeared linked to parvovirus B19, influenza, CMV and Epstein-Barr virus. Some IMGT-functional V segments, including TRBV6-2 and TRBV6-3, could not be distinguished by the 87-base-pair reads and were therefore excluded. The presence/absence analyses assumed that sequencing depth was roughly uniform across donors, and that assumption may not be true. This cohort had only TCR beta chains sequenced, and the lack of alpha or paired-chain data limited which features could be detected. For the cohort, immune exposure information was limited to CMV serostatus. A total of 164 TCR beta chains were listed by the study as associated with cytomegalovirus. Because counts were too low, more than 15 rarely observed V segments, including chromosome 9 orphons, were left out of the earlier analysis of 587 of the donors. A further reported finding was that TCR beta sequences accurately predicted the HLA-A and HLA-B alleles for most subjects in the first cohort. Three of the identified cytomegalovirus-associated TCR beta chains were confirmed in vitro to be specific for cytomegalovirus antigens. When HLA alleles, especially DR and DQ, strongly co-occurred, attributing TCR associations to individual alleles was difficult. In an earlier analysis of about 550 of the donors, most TCR beta V segments were observed in productive rearrangements about 87% or about 30% of the time, broadly matching IMGT annotations. Correlated functional status among segregating V segments might be attributable to linkage disequilibrium, but an unknown experimental factor could not be ruled out.

According to the germline V gene, CDR1 reads MNHEY and CDR2 reads SVGAGI. From the cysteine through the phenylalanine, the CDR3 covers 15 amino acids. CDR3 DNA is the only sequence kept; it has 45 bases, read in frame from the first base. The germline V end is reduced by 5 bases and the J end by 5 bases; junction bases left unmatched: 6. Sequenced input: PBMCs. The V and J segments used are TRBV6-5 and TRBJ1-6; 7 central nucleotides agree with TRBD1. This TCR derives from a boy aged 5 to 17 in good health and CMV-seronegative. The CDR3 region reads CASSTQGFDNSPLHF. The DNA is TGTGCCAGCAGTACACAGGGGTTCGATAATTCACCCCTCCACTTT.